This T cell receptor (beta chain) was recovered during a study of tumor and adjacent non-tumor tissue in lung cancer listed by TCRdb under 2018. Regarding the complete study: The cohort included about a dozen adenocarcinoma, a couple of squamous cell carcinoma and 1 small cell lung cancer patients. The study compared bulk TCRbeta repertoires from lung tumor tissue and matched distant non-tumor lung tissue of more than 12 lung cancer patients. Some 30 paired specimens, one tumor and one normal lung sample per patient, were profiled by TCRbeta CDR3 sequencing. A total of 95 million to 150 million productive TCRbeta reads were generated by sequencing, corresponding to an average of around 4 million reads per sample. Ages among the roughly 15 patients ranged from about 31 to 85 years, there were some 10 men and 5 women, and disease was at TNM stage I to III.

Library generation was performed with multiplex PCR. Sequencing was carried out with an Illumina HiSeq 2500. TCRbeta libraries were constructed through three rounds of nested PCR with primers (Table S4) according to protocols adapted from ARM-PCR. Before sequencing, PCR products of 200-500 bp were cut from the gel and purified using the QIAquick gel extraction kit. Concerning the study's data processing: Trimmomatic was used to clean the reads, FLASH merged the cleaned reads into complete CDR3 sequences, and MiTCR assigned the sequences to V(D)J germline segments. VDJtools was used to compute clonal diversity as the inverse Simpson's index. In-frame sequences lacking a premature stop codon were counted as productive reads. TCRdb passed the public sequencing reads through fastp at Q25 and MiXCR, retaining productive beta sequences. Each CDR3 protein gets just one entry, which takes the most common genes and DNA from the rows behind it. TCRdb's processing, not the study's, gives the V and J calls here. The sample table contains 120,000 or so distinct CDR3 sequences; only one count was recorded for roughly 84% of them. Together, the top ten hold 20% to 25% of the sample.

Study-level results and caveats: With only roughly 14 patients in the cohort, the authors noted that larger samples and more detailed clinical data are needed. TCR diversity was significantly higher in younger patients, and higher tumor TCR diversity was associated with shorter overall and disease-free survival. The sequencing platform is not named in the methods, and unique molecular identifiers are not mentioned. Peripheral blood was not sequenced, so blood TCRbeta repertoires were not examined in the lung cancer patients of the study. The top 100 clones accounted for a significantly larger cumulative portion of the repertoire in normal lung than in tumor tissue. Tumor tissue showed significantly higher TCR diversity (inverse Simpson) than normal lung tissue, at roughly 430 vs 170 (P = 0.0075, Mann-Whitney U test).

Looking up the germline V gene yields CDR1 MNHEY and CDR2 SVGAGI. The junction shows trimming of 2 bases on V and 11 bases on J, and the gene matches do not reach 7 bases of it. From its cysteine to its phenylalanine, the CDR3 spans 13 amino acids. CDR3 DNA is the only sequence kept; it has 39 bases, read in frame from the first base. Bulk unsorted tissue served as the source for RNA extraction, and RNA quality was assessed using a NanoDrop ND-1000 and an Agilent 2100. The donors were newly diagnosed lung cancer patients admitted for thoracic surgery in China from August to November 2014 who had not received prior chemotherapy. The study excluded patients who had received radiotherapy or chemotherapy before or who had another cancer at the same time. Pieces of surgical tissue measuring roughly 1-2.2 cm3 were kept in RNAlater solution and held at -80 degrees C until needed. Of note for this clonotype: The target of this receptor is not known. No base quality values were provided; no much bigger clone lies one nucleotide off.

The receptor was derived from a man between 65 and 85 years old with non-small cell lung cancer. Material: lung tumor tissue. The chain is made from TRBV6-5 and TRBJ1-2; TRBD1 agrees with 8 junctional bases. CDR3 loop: CASSYVQGDSYTF. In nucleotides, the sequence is TGTGCCAGCAGTTACGTACAGGGGGATAGTTACACCTTC.